This T cell receptor beta chain was sequenced for a study of blood T cell repertoires in COVID-19. Study at large: Specimens from acute and convalescent COVID-19 originated in the United States, Italy and Spain.

Generated by immunoSEQ multiplex PCR, the TCRdb table keeps only in-frame clones and is missing some. Altogether about 170,000 clones are present, about 80% being singletons, with the ten largest covering roughly 19%. Membership in each cohort depended on participant-reported clinical history. Germline V gene sequence: CDR1 MDHEN, CDR2 SYDVKM. The CDR3 sequence is 16 residues long. J gave up 3 bases and V 5 bases, and 8 bases lay outside the gene matches. The J gene is TRBJ2-1, the V gene TRBV28; TRBD1 agrees at 9 bases. Sequenced material: PBMCs or T cells enriched from blood (not recorded which). The TCR was taken from a woman aged 70-85 years in a cohort exposed to, infected with or recovered from COVID-19 (not recorded which). The chain's CDR3 is CASSGPGQGNYNEQFF. For the CDR3, the DNA is TGTGCCAGCAGTGGGCCGGGACAGGGAAACTACAATGAGCAGTTCTTC. The complete variable domain, with remaining parts taken from reference TRBV28 and TRBJ2-1, reads DVKVTQSSRYLVKRTGEKVFLECVQDMDHENMFWYRQDPGLGLRLIYFSYDVKMKEKGDIPEGYSVSREKKERFSLILESASTNQTSMYLCASSGPGQGNYNEQFFGPGTRLTVL.